This T cell receptor beta chain was sequenced in a study of T-cell memory formation after mild COVID-19. General study points: There was no confirmation that second-wave clones peaking on day 37 were SARS-CoV-2 specific.

This clonotype has just a few counts. What it binds is unknown. Germline V lookup: CDR1 MDHEN, CDR2 SYDVKM. CDR3 length equals 15 residues. The junction had 17 bases not matched to a gene; V was cut back by 6 bases and J by 14 bases. TCRdb processed the 5' RACE reads anew with MiXCR; each CDR3 protein has one entry. The sample gives approximately 260,000 distinct CDR3 sequences, about a sixth of which show up once; about 23% is in the top ten. Sequenced: PBMCs or a T cell subset sorted from them (not recorded which). The clonotype was recovered from a man aged 18 to 29 who had mild COVID-19 (a few samples of this study predate the infection). Cell type and time point are not known. V is TRBV28 and J is TRBJ2-1, with 9 bases that match TRBD2. The CDR3: CASSPQGDAGTSKFF. As DNA, the CDR3 is TGTGCCAGCAGCCCCCAAGGGGACGCCGGGACTAGCAAGTTCTTC.